This entry describes one T cell receptor beta chain. This entry belongs to a study of blood T cells in healthy people across ages. Study context: Researchers report that template switching captured about one barcoded beta molecule per two T cells.

Trimming took off 6 bases at V and 11 bases at J, with 31 bases between the two ends. CDR1 and CDR2 (germline): SGHAT, FQNNGV. This CDR3 region has 17 residues. It was with a sample-barcoded 5' primer and a J-beta primer mix that a second PCR of about 7 to 12 cycles was run. TCRdb re-analysed the 5' RACE reads in MiXCR, keeping a single row per CDR3 protein. Of some 1,500,000 distinct CDR3 sequences in the sample, less than 45% were seen once. The study drew donors from healthy Caucasian individuals in Russia aged roughly 6 to 90. J is TRBJ2-5 and V is TRBV11-2; TRBD2 is a possible D gene (6 bases). The sequencing sample was made of blood. The origin of this receptor is a woman younger than 35 in good health. CDR3 nucleotide sequence: TGTGCCAGCAGGGGACTCAGGGCCAGGGCATCCTACAATGAGCAGTACTTC. It yields the protein CASRGLRARASYNEQYF.